The present T cell receptor beta chain was sequenced within a study of blood T cell repertoires in COVID-19. The germline CDR1 and CDR2 sequences are MRHNA and SNTAGT. There are 17 residues in the CDR3. Trimming at V came to 5 bases and at J to 5 bases, leaving 14 bases not matched to a gene. Original data processing: Amplification from reference gene primers served as the basis for estimated nucleated cell counts. The table came from immunoSEQ multiplex PCR; TCRdb's copy has only in-frame clones and leaves some out. The V and J calls and clone size come from that table; D and trimming were worked out from the DNA. The sample records about 21,000 clones, approximately 83% being singletons.

V and J are TRBV6-4 and TRBJ2-1, with 8 bases aligning to TRBD1. This clonotype was obtained from a human donor in a cohort sampled during active COVID-19. The specimen was peripheral blood. The CDR3 spells CASSPQKTGETNNEQFF. The CDR3 nucleotides read TGTGCCAGCAGTCCACAAAAGACAGGGGAAACTAACAATGAGCAGTTCTTC.